One and the same sample provided the 7 T cell receptor beta chains below, sequenced in a study of T-cell reconstitution after alpha-beta-depleted transplantation in children. Unique molecular identifiers tagged the TCRbeta library. TCRdb independently ran MiXCR on the PCR reads; one entry per CDR3 protein. The sample has about 610,000 distinct CDR3 sequences, about 10% seen once. Here the sequenced sample was PBMCs from the stem cell graft donor, taken from the stem cell graft. The receptors were gathered from a human donor who donated a stem cell graft to a child with acute myeloid leukemia.

This clonotype was counted between two and nine times. The chain links TRBV20-1 to TRBJ2-3; 8 nucleotides align to TRBD2. The J segment lost 2 bases and the V segment lost 0 bases, leaving 7 bases of the junction unmatched. The CDR3 totals 16 residues. Germline-derived CDR1 and CDR2 are DFQATT and SNEGSKA (reference sequence). The CDR3 sequence is CSARDKQREYTDTQYF. DNA of the CDR3: TGCAGTGCTAGAGATAAACAGCGGGAGTACACAGATACGCAGTATTTT.

The J gene is TRBJ1-5, the V gene TRBV6-5; no firm D call. The germline V and J ends were trimmed by 4 bases and 3 bases, with 16 bases remaining between them. In germline, CDR1 is MNHEY, CDR2 SVGAGI. CDR3 length equals 16 residues. DNA of the CDR3: TGTGCCAGCAGTTCCGTAACGGCCGGATTCAATCAGCCCCAGCATTTT. It translates to CASSSVTAGFNQPQHF.

This clonotype has ten or more counts. The chain links TRBV7-9 to TRBJ1-1; possibly TRBD1 for D (5 bases). The V gene lost 6 bases and the J gene lost 1 base, with 18 bases spanning the gap. The CDR3 extends over 16 amino acids. Germline V gives CDR1 SEHNR, CDR2 FQNEAQ (reference sequence). The CDR3 loop reads CASSPTRGRGNTEAFF. Written as DNA, the CDR3 is TGTGCCAGCAGTCCTACCCGGGGCCGAGGGAACACTGAAGCTTTCTTT.

Ten or more counts support this clonotype. The chain joins TRBV12-3 or TRBV12-4 to TRBJ2-3; 8 bases map to TRBD1. J lost 6 bases, V lost 5 bases, and 7 bases had no gene match. The CDR3 runs to 14 residues. The CDR3 protein is CASSRTGLGDTQYF. The CDR3 DNA reads TGTGCCAGCAGTCGGACAGGGCTGGGGGATACGCAGTATTTT.

The table lists this clonotype with a few counts. The chain links TRBV5-6 to TRBJ1-1; no clear D gene. This CDR3 spans 11 amino acids. V was pared by 2 bases and J by 9 bases, with 8 bases between. Germline V CDR1 and CDR2: SGHDT, YYEEEE. This chain's CDR3 is CASSLREKAFF. In nucleotides, the CDR3 is TGTGCCAGCAGCTTAAGAGAAAAAGCTTTCTTT.

The table lists this clonotype with a few counts. The chain employs TRBV12-3 or TRBV12-4 and TRBJ2-7; D might be TRBD1 (6 bases). The V end lost 8 bases, the J end lost 1 base, and 18 bases lay between the germline ends. The CDR3 spans 15 residues. The CDR3 coding sequence is TGTGCCAGCGGGGGCCAGGTAAAGGGATCCTACGAGCAGTACTTC. As protein: CASGGQVKGSYEQYF.

This clonotype was counted ten times or more. This chain connects TRBV29-1 to TRBJ1-1, with D unresolved. Germline-derived CDR1 and CDR2 are SQVTM and ANQGSEA. This CDR3 region has 13 residues. Trimming removed 4 bases at V and 0 bases at J, with 9 bases between. Here the CDR3 DNA reads TGCAGCGTTGTCGGTCGAGTGAACACTGAAGCTTTCTTT. Its protein is CSVVGRVNTEAFF.